The 5 T cell receptor beta chains given below trace back to one sample, sequenced in a study of identifying expanded T cells in peripheral blood. Sequencing used immunoSEQ multiplex PCR; TCRdb keeps in-frame clones, though not all of them. The sample contains about 100,000 clones, roughly 85% of which appear only once. Sequenced: blood. The source is a person aged 18-69 years in good health.

As concerns this clone: The junction and the germline gene differ at one end; a read error may be behind it. CDR3 nucleotides: TGCGCCAGCAGCCCAGGGGACTACTCCTACGAGCAGTACTTC. It encodes CASSPGDYSYEQYF. The V gene is TRBV7-8, the J gene TRBJ2-7, with D tentatively TRBD2 (7 bases). Germline CDR1 reads SGHVS; CDR2 reads FQNEAQ. The CDR3 is 14 residues long.

The rearrangement uses TRBV6-1 and TRBJ1-2; possible D gene TRBD1, 5 bases. The germline V gene encodes CDR1 MNHNS and CDR2 SASEGT. This CDR3 region has 14 residues. The V end was cut by 1 base, the J end by 8 bases, with 14 bases between. The DNA of the CDR3 is TGTGCCAGCAGTGAAGGACGGGGCAGGGACGGCTACACCTTC. It translates to CASSEGRGRDGYTF.

This chain joins TRBV4-3 and TRBJ2-1; D gene ambiguous. V was shortened by 0 bases and J by 4 bases, with 7 bases between the two germline ends. The CDR3 covers 14 residues. Germline loops: CDR1 LGHNA, CDR2 YSLEER. The CDR3 DNA reads as TGCGCCAGCAGCCAAGAAGGGCTATACAATGAGCAGTTCTTC. This sequence encodes CASSQEGLYNEQFF.

The gene calls are TRBV7-8 and TRBJ2-4, with D perhaps TRBD1 (5 bases). The germline V gene has CDR1 SGHVS and CDR2 FQNEAQ. CDR3 size: 16 residues. The V gene lost 5 bases and the J gene lost 0 bases, with 14 bases spanning the gap. CDR3 loop: CASSPQDTLAKNIQYF. In DNA, the CDR3 is TGTGCCAGCAGCCCGCAGGACACCCTAGCCAAAAACATTCAGTACTTC.

The genes are TRBV27 and TRBJ2-6; the D is unclear. V lost 8 bases and J 1 base, leaving 12 bases between the germline ends. The CDR3 sequence is 15 residues long. Germline V gene lookup returns CDR1 MNHEY and CDR2 SMNVEV (reference sequence). The CDR3 loop reads CASCPVLSGANVLTF. Written as DNA, the CDR3 is TGTGCCAGCTGCCCGGTTCTTTCTGGGGCCAACGTCCTGACTTTC.